This note documents a single TCR beta chain sequence. The antigen is undetermined. Stated treatment: over 15 received Ad26.COV2.S at low or high dose, single or two shots; roughly five received placebo; per-sample allocation not given. It was on day 63 after the first vaccine or placebo injection that samples were taken. CDR1 SGHAT and CDR2 FQNNGV come from the germline V gene. The CDR3 runs 14 residues. Losses at the gene ends were 1 base for V and 7 bases for J; bases not matched to a gene: 5. The repertoire was sequenced with immunoSEQ multiplex PCR; TCRdb's copy has only in-frame clones and lacks some. The repertoire holds about 380,000 clones, with approximately 83% as singletons. The data derive from a study of Ad26.COV2.S vaccination and SARS-CoV-2 variants. Study details: COV1001, an Ad26.COV2.S trial, supplied this vaccine-arm donor. The vaccine Ad26.COV2.S was put into the muscle once, or twice with 56 days between. Study-wide results and caveats: Substantial breadth was reported for post-vaccination spike-specific CD8+ and CD4+ T cells. Vaccinees showed greater spike-specific TCR breadth than placebo recipients.

The clonotype originates from a person between 18 and 60 years old who received the Ad26.COV2.S COVID-19 vaccine or a placebo. The sample in question was peripheral blood, obtained in a trial of Ad26.COV2.S vaccine versus placebo. This chain joins TRBV11-2 and TRBJ1-2, with TRBD1 matching 8 bases. The CDR3 is CASSLVDRGGGYTF. The DNA for the CDR3 is TGTGCCAGCAGCTTAGTCGACAGGGGAGGTGGCTACACCTTC.